The present T cell receptor beta chain was sequenced within a study of cytomegalovirus exposure and HLA in healthy donors. Measured with immunoSEQ multiplex PCR; TCRdb has only the in-frame clones, and not every one. The table has some 190,000 clones, 86% seen once; the top ten hold 6% to 8.5%. Unmatched junction bases numbered 3, after V lost 1 base and J lost 7 bases. This CDR3 is 13 amino acids long. CDR1 and CDR2 from the germline V gene are MNHEY and SMNVEV (reference sequence). The J gene is TRBJ1-1, the V gene TRBV27, with 7 bases lining up with TRBD1. The source is a man under 40 in good health and CMV-seropositive. Sequences were obtained from PBMCs. The CDR3 is CASSLWTGGEAFF. In DNA form, the CDR3 reads TGTGCCAGCAGTTTATGGACAGGAGGTGAAGCTTTCTTT.